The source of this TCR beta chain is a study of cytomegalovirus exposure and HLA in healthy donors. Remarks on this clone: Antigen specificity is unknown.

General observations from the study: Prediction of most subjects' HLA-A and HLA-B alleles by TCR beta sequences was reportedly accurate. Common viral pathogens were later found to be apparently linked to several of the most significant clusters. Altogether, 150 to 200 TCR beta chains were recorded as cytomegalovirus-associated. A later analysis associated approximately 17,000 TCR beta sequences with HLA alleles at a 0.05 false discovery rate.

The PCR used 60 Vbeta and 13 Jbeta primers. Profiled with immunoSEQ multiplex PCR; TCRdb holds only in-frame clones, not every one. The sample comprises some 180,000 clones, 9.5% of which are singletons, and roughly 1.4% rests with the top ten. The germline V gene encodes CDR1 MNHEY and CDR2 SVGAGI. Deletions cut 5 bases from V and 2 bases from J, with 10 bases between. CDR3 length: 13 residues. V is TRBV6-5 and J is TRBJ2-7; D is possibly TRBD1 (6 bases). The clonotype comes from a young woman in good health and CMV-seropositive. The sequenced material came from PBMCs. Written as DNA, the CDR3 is TGTGCCAGCAGTGACGGGACACCCTACGAGCAGTACTTC. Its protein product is CASSDGTPYEQYF.